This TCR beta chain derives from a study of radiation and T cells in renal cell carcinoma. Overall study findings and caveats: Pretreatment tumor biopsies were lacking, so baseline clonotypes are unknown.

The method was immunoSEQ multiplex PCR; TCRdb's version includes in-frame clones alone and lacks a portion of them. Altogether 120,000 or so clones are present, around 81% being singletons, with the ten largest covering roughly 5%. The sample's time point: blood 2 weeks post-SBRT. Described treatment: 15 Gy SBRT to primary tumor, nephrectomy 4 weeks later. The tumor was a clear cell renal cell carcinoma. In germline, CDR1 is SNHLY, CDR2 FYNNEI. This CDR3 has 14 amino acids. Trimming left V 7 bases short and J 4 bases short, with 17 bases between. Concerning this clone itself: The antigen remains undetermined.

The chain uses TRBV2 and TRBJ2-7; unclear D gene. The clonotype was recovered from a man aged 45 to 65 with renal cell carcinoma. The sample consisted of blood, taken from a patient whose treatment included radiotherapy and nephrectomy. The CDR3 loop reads CASTFSPGTYEQYF. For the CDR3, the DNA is TGTGCCAGCACATTCTCTCCGGGCACGTACGAGCAGTACTTC.